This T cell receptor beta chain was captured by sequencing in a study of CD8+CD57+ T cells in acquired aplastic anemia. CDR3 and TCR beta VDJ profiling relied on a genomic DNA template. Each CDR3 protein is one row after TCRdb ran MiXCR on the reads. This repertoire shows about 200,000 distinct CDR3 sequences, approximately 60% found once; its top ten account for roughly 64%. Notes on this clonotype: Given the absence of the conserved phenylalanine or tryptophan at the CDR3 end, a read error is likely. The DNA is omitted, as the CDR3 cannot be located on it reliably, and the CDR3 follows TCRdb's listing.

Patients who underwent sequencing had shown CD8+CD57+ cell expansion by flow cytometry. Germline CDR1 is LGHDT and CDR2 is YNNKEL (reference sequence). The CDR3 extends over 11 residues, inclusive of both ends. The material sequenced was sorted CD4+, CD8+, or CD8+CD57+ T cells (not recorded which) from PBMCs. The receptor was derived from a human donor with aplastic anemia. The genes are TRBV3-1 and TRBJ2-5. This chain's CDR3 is CASSQGLVVVV.